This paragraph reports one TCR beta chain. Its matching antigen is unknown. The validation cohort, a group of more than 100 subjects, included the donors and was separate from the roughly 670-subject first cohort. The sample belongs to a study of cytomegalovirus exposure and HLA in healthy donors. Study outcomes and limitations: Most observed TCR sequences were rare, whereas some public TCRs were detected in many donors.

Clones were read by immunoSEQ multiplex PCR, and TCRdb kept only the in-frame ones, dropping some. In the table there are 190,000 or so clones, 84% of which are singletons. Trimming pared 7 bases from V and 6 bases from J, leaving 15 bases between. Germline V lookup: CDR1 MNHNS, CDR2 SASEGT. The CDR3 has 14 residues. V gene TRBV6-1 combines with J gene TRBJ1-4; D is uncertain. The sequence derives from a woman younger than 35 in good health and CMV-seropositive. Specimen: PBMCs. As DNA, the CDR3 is TGTGCCAGCAATGCGGCGGCGGGGTATGAAAAACTGTTTTTT. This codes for CASNAAAGYEKLFF.